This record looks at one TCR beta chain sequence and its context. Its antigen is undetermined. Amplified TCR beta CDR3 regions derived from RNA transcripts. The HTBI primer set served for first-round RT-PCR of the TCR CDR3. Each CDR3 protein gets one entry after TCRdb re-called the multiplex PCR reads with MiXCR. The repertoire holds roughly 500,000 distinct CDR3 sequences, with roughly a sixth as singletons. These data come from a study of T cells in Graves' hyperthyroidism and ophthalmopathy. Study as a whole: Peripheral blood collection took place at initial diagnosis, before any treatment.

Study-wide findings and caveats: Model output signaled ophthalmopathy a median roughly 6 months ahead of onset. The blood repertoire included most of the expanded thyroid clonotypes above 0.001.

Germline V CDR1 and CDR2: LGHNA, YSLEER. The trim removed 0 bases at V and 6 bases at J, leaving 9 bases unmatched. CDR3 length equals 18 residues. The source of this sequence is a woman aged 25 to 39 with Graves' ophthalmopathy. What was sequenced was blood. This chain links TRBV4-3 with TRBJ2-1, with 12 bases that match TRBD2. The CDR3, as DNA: TGCGCCAGCAGCCAAGATCCGACACTAGCGGGAGGTAGCAATGAGCAGTTCTTC. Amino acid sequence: CASSQDPTLAGGSNEQFF.